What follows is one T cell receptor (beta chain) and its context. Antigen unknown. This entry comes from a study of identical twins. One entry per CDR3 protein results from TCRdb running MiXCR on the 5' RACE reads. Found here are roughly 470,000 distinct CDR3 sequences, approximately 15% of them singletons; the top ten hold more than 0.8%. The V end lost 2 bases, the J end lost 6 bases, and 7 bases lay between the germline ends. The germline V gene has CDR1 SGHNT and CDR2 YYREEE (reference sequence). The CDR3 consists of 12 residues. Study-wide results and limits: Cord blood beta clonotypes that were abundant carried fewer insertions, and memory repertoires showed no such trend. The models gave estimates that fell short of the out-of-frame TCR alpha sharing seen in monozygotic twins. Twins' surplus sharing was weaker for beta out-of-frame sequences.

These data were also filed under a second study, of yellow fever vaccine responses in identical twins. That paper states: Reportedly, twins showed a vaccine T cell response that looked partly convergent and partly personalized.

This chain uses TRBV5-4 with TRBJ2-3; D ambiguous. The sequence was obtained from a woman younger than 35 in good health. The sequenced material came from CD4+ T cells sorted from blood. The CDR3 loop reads CASSFMTDTQYF. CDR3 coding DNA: TGTGCCAGCAGCTTTATGACTGATACGCAGTATTTT. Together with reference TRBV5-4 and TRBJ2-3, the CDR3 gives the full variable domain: ETGVTQSPTHLIKTRGQQVTLRCSSQSGHNTVSWYQQALGQGPQFIFQYYREEENGRGNFPPRFSGLQFPNYSSELNVNALELDDSALYLCASSFMTDTQYFGPGTRLTVL.